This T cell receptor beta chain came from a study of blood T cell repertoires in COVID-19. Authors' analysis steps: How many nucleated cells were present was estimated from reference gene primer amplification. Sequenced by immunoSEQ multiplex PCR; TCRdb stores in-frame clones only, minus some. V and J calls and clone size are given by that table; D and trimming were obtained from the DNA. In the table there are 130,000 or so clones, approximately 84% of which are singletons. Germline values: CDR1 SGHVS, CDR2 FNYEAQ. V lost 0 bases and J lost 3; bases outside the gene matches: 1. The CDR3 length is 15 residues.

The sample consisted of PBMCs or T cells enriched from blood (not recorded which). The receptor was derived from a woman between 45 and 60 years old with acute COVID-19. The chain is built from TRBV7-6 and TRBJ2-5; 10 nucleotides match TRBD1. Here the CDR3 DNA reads TGTGCCAGCAGCTTAGCTGGACAGGGGGAAGAGACCCAGTACTTC. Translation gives CASSLAGQGEETQYF.